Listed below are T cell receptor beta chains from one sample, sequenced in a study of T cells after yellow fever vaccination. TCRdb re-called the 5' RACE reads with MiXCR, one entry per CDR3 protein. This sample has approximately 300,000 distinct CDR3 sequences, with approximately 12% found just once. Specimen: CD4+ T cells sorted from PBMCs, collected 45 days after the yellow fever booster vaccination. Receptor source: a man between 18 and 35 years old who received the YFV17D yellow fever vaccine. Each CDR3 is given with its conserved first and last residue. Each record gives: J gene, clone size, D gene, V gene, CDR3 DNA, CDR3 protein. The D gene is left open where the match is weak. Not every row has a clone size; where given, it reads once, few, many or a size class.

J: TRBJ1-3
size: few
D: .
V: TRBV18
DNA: TGTGCCAGCTCACACGAGACAGCCCGCTCTGGAAACACCATATATTTT
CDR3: CASSHETARSGNTIYF

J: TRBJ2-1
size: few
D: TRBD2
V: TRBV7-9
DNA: TGTGCCAGCAGCTTAGCGGCGGGGGGGTACAATGAGCAGTTCTTC
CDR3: CASSLAAGGYNEQFF

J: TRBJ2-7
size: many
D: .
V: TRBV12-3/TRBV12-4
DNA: TGTGCCAGCAGTTTAGTAGGCGAGCAGTACTTC
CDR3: CASSLVGEQYF

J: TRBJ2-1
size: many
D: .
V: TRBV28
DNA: TGTGCCAGCTCCACTCCTACACGCGGCGACAATGGTGAGCAGTTCTTC
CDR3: CASSTPTRGDNGEQFF

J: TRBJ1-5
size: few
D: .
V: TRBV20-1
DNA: TGCAGTGCTAGAGATCGGGGTCAGCCCCAGCATTTT
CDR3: CSARDRGQPQHF

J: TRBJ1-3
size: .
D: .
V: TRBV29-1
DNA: TGCAGCGTAATATACTCTGGAAACACCATATATTTT
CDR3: CSVIYSGNTIYF

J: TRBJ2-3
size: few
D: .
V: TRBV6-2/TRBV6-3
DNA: .
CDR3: CASSSSTPGPSSRGDTQYF

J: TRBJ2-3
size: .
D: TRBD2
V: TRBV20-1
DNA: TGCAGTGCTTTAGCGGGGCCAAGCACAGATACGCAGTATTTT
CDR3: CSALAGPSTDTQYF

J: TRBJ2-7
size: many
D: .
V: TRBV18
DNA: TGTGCCAGCTCATCTTCTCTCGAGCAGTACTTC
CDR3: CASSSSLEQYF

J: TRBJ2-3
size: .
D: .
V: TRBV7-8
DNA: TGTGCCAGCAGCTTAGCTCATAGAGATACGCAGTATTTT
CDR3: CASSLAHRDTQYF

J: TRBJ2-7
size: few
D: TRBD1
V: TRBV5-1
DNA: TGCGCCAGCAGCTTGGTCTTCGCTGGGACAGGGGTGCGAGAGCAGTACTTC
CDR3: CASSLVFAGTGVREQYF

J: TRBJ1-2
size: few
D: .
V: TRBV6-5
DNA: TGTGCCAGCAGACCCTCGAGACACTATGGCTACACCTTC
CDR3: CASRPSRHYGYTF

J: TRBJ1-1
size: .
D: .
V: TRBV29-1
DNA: TGCAGCGTTGGTCCAGGGTTGAAGACTGAAGCTTTCTTT
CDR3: CSVGPGLKTEAFF

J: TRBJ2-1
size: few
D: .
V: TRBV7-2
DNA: TGTGCCAGCAGTCTTGCCGCCGTAAGCTCCTACAATGAGCAGTTCTTC
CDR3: CASSLAAVSSYNEQFF

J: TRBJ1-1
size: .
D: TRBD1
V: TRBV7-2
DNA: TGTGCCAGCAGCTTCCAGACAGGGCGCGGGACTGAAGCTTTCTTT
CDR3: CASSFQTGRGTEAFF

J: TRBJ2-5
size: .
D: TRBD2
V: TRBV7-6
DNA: TGTGCCAGCAGCTCCTTAGCGGGGACCCAAGAGACCCAGTACTTC
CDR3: CASSSLAGTQETQYF

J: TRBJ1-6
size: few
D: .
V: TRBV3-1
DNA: TGTGCCAGCAGCCAACGAGACAATAATTCACCCCTCCACTTT
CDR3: CASSQRDNNSPLHF

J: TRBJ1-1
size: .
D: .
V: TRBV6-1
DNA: TGTGCCAGCGGGCAGGGAGACACTGAAGCTTTCTTT
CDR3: CASGQGDTEAFF

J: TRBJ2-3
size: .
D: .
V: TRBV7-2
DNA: TGTGCCAGCAGCTCCGACAGCCACACAGATACGCAGTATTTT
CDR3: CASSSDSHTDTQYF

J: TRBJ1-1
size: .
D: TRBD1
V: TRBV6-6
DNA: TGTGCCAGCAGGCACTACAGGGGCTTAGACACTGAAGCTTTCTTT
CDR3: CASRHYRGLDTEAFF

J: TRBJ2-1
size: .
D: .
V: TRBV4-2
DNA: TGTGCCAGCAGCCAAGGAGGCGGTAGCATGAGCTCCTACAATGAGCAGTTCTTC
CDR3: CASSQGGGSMSSYNEQFF

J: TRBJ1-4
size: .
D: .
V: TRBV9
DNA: TGTGCCAGCAGCCCCGGGGGCGGCAAACTGTTTTTT
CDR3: CASSPGGGKLFF

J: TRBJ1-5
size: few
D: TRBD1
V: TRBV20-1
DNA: TGCAGTGCCGTGGACAGGGTCAATCAGCCCCAGCATTTT
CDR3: CSAVDRVNQPQHF